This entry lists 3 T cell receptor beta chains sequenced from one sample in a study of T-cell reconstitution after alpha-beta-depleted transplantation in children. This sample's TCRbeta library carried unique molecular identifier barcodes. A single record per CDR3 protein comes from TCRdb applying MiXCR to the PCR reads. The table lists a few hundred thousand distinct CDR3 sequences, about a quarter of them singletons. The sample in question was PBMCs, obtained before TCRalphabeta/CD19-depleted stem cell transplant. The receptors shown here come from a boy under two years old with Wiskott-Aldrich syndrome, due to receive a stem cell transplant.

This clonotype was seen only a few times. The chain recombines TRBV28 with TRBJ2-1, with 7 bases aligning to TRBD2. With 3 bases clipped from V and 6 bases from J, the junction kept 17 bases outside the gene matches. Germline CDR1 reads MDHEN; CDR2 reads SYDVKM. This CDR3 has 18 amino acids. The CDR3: CASSLESLRERSGNEQFF. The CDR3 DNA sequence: TGTGCCAGCAGTTTGGAGTCCTTGCGGGAGAGGAGCGGCAATGAGCAGTTCTTC.

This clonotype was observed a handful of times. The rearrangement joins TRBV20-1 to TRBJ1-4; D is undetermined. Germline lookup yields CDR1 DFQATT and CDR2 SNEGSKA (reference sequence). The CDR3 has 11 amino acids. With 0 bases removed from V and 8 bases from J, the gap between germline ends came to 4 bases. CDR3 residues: CSAREGEKLFF. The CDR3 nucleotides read TGCAGTGCTAGAGAGGGGGAAAAACTGTTTTTT.

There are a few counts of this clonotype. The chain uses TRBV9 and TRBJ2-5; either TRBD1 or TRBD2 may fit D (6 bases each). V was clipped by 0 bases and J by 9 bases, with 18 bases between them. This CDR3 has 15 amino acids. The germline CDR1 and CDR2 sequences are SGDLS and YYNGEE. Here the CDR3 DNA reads TGTGCCAGCAGCGTAGCCGGGGGCGGGTTCGCGGCCCAGTACTTC. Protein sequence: CASSVAGGGFAAQYF.